This entry lists 31 T cell receptor beta chains sequenced from one sample in a study of shared clonotypes between healthy human individuals. Data came from immunoSEQ multiplex PCR; TCRdb stores just in-frame clones and leaves some out. The repertoire holds hundreds of thousands of clones, with roughly four fifths as singletons. The source material was PBMCs. The receptors here all came from a woman aged 40 to 49 in good health. Some clones in this sample may be carry-over from other donors' samples.

The sample holds one count of this clone. This chain connects TRBV9 to TRBJ1-2; D unclear. V lost 3 bases and J lost 4, with 10 bases in between. Germline V gene lookup returns CDR1 SGDLS and CDR2 YYNGEE. The CDR3 has 13 amino acids. The CDR3 DNA reads TGTGCCAGCAGCGCCGCGGAGACCTATGGCTACACCTTC. Its translation: CASSAAETYGYTF.

This chain links TRBV28 with TRBJ1-5; maybe TRBD1 (6 bases). CDR3 length: 13 residues. Trimming took 10 bases from V and 0 from J, leaving 10 bases between them. The V gene's germline CDR1 is MDHEN and CDR2 SYDVKM. CDR3 coding DNA: TGTGCCACGAGGACAGATAGCAATCAGCCCCAGCATTTT. This sequence encodes CATRTDSNQPQHF.

The chain has TRBV2 and TRBJ1-1; no clear D gene. CDR3 length: 13 amino acids. Germline lookup yields CDR1 SNHLY and CDR2 FYNNEI. V lost 6 bases and J lost 4, with 12 bases in between. The CDR3 DNA follows: TGTGCCAGCAGGGGTGGACGGTTCACTGAAGCTTTCTTT. It encodes CASRGGRFTEAFF.

Comment on this clone: This may arise from a read error, as a much more abundant clone is one base away. The chain recombines TRBV5-4 with TRBJ1-1; D remains ambiguous. Trimming shortened V by 6 bases and J by 1 base, and 7 bases separated the two germline ends. In germline, CDR1 is SGHNT, CDR2 YYREEE (reference sequence). The CDR3 length is 12 residues. The DNA for the CDR3 is TGTGCCAGCACCGGATCGAACACTGAAGCTTTCTTT. Translation gives CASTGSNTEAFF.

The chain is built from TRBV18 and TRBJ1-1; D perhaps matches TRBD1 (5 bases). There are 15 residues in the CDR3. V dropped 3 bases and J dropped 3 bases, with 14 bases sitting between them. The germline V gene has CDR1 KGHSH and CDR2 LQKENI. The CDR3 region is CASSPSGGGDTEAFF. The CDR3 nucleotides are TGTGCCAGCTCACCCTCCGGGGGAGGTGACACTGAAGCTTTCTTT.

The chain links TRBV25-1 to TRBJ1-2; TRBD1 might be the D (5 bases). Per the germline V gene, CDR1 is MGHDK and CDR2 is SYGVNS. The germline V and J ends were trimmed by 4 bases and 0 bases, with 9 bases remaining between them. CDR3 length: 14 residues. Here the CDR3 reads CASSGDSPNYGYTF. The CDR3 DNA sequence: TGTGCCAGCAGTGGCGACAGTCCTAACTATGGCTACACCTTC.

As DNA, the CDR3 is TGTGCCAGTAGTAGCCAGGGGGACACAGATACGCAGTATTTT. Protein product: CASSSQGDTDTQYF. J is TRBJ2-3 and V is TRBV19; 7 bases align to TRBD1. The CDR3 spans 14 residues. Germline V lookup: CDR1 LNHDA, CDR2 SQIVND (reference sequence). The junction had 3 bases not matched to a gene; V was cut back by 4 bases and J by 2 bases.

This chain joins TRBV20-1 and TRBJ2-7; either TRBD1 or TRBD2 may supply D (5 bases each). Per germline, CDR1 DFQATT and CDR2 SNEGSKA (reference sequence). Trimming took 5 bases from V and 6 from J, leaving 11 bases between them. The length of the CDR3 is 11 residues. CDR3 bases: TGCAGTGCTGAGGGGACCGGCGAGCAGTACTTC. It specifies CSAEGTGEQYF.

The V call is TRBV5-1, the J call TRBJ2-3; 7 bases match TRBD1. This CDR3 contains 14 residues. After removal of 4 bases from V and 5 bases from J, the junction contained 7 bases not matched to a gene. Germline CDR1 is SGHRS and CDR2 is YFSETQ. This CDR3 reads CASSITGDGDTQYF. DNA for the CDR3: TGCGCCAGCAGCATTACAGGGGACGGAGATACGCAGTATTTT.

Note on this clone: The sample contains more than one DNA sequence encoding this CDR3. The rearrangement joins TRBV4-1 to TRBJ2-1; 14 bases align to TRBD2. Germline-derived CDR1 and CDR2 are MGHRA and YSYEKL. V lost 4 bases, J lost 6 bases, and 2 bases stayed unmatched. The CDR3 runs to 15 residues. The CDR3 protein is CASSPGLAGVNEQFF. The CDR3 DNA reads TGCGCCAGCAGCCCGGGACTAGCGGGAGTCAATGAGCAGTTCTTC.

This sequence joins TRBV12-5 and TRBJ2-2; D is undetermined. V was trimmed by 0 bases and J by 3 bases, leaving 11 bases between them. This CDR3 has 16 amino acids. Germline CDR1 reads LGHNT; CDR2 reads FRNRAP. CDR3 region: CASGLVLGSYTGELFF. The CDR3 DNA reads TGTGCTAGTGGTTTGGTACTTGGTAGTTACACCGGGGAGCTGTTTTTT.

In this sample, this clone turned up a few times. The CDR3 DNA sequence: TGTGCCAGCAGCAGGGAGATCGGCACTGAAGCTTTCTTT. Its translation is CASSREIGTEAFF. This chain uses TRBV5-4 with TRBJ1-1; D gene uncertain. The V end lost 4 bases, the J end lost 4 bases, and 11 bases lay between the germline ends. Germline V lookup: CDR1 SGHNT, CDR2 YYREEE (reference sequence). The CDR3 covers 13 residues.

The chain uses TRBV4-1 and TRBJ2-4, with D unresolved. Between the trimmed V and J ends, which lost 4 bases and 3 bases, there was a span of 13 bases. The CDR3 totals 15 residues. Germline V gene sequence: CDR1 MGHRA, CDR2 YSYEKL. CDR3: CASSPGLLGKNIQYF. The CDR3 DNA sequence: TGCGCCAGCAGCCCCGGGCTTCTCGGCAAAAACATTCAGTACTTC.

The chain combines TRBV27 with TRBJ1-1; D is unclear. Germline V gene sequence: CDR1 MNHEY, CDR2 SMNVEV (reference sequence). This CDR3 comprises 13 residues. Between the trimmed V and J ends, which lost 3 bases and 5 bases, there was a span of 10 bases. DNA for the CDR3: TGTGCCAGCAGTTTGGCCAGGTCGACTGAAGCTTTCTTT. Translating it yields CASSLARSTEAFF.

This chain uses TRBV28 with TRBJ2-7; 13 positions match TRBD2. J lost 5 bases, V lost 2 bases, and 3 bases had no gene match. The germline CDR1 and CDR2 sequences are MDHEN and SYDVKM. The CDR3 is made up of 15 amino acids. CDR3 loop: CASSLGTSGIHEQYF. In DNA form, the CDR3 reads TGTGCCAGCAGTTTAGGGACTAGCGGGATCCACGAGCAGTACTTC. Together with reference TRBV28 and TRBJ2-7, the CDR3 gives the full variable domain: DVKVTQSSRYLVKRTGEKVFLECVQDMDHENMFWYRQDPGLGLRLIYFSYDVKMKEKGDIPEGYSVSREKKERFSLILESASTNQTSMYLCASSLGTSGIHEQYFGPGTRLTVT.

Worth noting for this clone: This CDR3 is also generated by other DNA sequences in the sample. The chain recombines TRBV9 with TRBJ1-4; weak D call: TRBD1 (5 bases). V lost 5 bases, J lost 0 bases, and 11 bases lay in between. Germline V gene sequence: CDR1 SGDLS, CDR2 YYNGEE. The CDR3 is 15 amino acids. The CDR3 protein is CASSEGPSTNEKLFF. In DNA form, the CDR3 reads TGTGCCAGCAGTGAGGGACCCTCAACTAATGAAAAACTGTTTTTT.

V usage is TRBV10-3 and J usage is TRBJ1-5, with a possible D match to TRBD1 (6 bases). CDR3 length: 15 residues. Trimming cost V 0 bases and J 6 bases, with 12 bases left between them. Germline-derived CDR1 and CDR2 are ENHRY and SYGVKD. The CDR3 DNA follows: TGTGCCATCAGTGAGTCGATGGGGGGCGGTCAGCCCCAGCATTTT. This translates into CAISESMGGGQPQHF.

The chain is built from TRBV28 and TRBJ1-5; 7 bases are a match to TRBD1. Germline CDR1 is MDHEN and CDR2 is SYDVKM. V gave up 3 bases and J gave up 5 bases; unmatched junction bases: 7. The CDR3 length is 15 residues. CDR3 loop: CASSFPRTGYQPQHF. The CDR3 DNA sequence: TGTGCCAGCAGTTTCCCCCGGACAGGTTATCAGCCCCAGCATTTT.

V is TRBV7-2 and J is TRBJ2-5; TRBD2 agrees at 10 bases. V shed 5 bases and J 4 bases; nucleotides not matched to a gene: 4. The CDR3 consists of 14 residues. Looked up from germline, CDR1 is SGHTA and CDR2 is FQGNSA. CDR3 protein: CASSVSGGRETQYF. The CDR3 DNA reads as TGTGCCAGCAGCGTTAGCGGGGGGAGAGAGACCCAGTACTTC.

This chain connects TRBV28 to TRBJ2-1; no reliable D call. V lost 3 bases, J lost 3 bases, and 3 bases lay in between. The CDR3 sequence is 12 residues long. The germline gives CDR1 MDHEN, CDR2 SYDVKM. The CDR3 bases are TGTGCCAGCAGTTTCCGCTACAATGAGCAGTTCTTC. Its translation: CASSFRYNEQFF.

A single count supports this clone. The chain uses TRBV5-1 and TRBJ1-2, with 9 bases fitting TRBD1. V was clipped by 0 bases and J by 4 bases; unmatched bases: 7. The germline V gene has CDR1 SGHRS and CDR2 YFSETQ. This CDR3 has 16 residues. CDR3 protein: CASSLGPGQGFYGYTF. DNA for the CDR3: TGCGCCAGCAGCTTGGGACCGGGACAGGGCTTCTATGGCTACACCTTC. The full variable domain, with the rest looked up from reference TRBV5-1 and TRBJ1-2, is KAGVTQTPRYLIKTRGQQVTLSCSPISGHRSVSWYQQTPGQGLQFLFEYFSETQRNKGNFPGRFSGRQFSNSRSEMNVSTLELGDSALYLCASSLGPGQGFYGYTFGSGTRLTVV.

The chain couples TRBV27 to TRBJ2-7; 10 nucleotides line up with TRBD2. CDR3 size: 15 residues. The junction had 5 bases not matched to a gene; V was cut back by 0 bases and J by 6 bases. CDR1 and CDR2 (germline): MNHEY, SMNVEV (reference sequence). For the CDR3, the DNA is TGTGCCAGCAGTTTATCTCTAGCGGGAGTGGGCGAGCAGTACTTC. It codes for CASSLSLAGVGEQYF.

About this clone: Other DNA sequences in the sample encode the same CDR3. This chain links TRBV27 with TRBJ2-7; 7 bases match TRBD1. The CDR3 consists of 15 residues. Trimming at V came to 0 bases and at J to 0 bases, leaving 2 bases not matched to a gene. In germline, CDR1 is MNHEY, CDR2 SMNVEV (reference sequence). The CDR3 nucleotides read TGTGCCAGCAGTTTATCCGGGGACAGCTCCTACGAGCAGTACTTC. Amino acids: CASSLSGDSSYEQYF.

The rearrangement links TRBV25-1 to TRBJ2-3; 11 bases fit TRBD2. Per the germline V gene, CDR1 is MGHDK and CDR2 is SYGVNS. The J segment lost 3 bases and the V segment lost 3 bases, leaving 11 bases of the junction unmatched. The CDR3 extends over 18 amino acids. CDR3 sequence (DNA): TGTGCCAGCAGTGACTTTAGCGGGAGGGAGTATTGGACAGATACGCAGTATTTT. Translation: CASSDFSGREYWTDTQYF.

This rearrangement joins TRBV5-1 to TRBJ2-7; 10 nucleotides align to TRBD2. The CDR3 is 14 amino acids. The germline V gene has CDR1 SGHRS and CDR2 YFSETQ. Losses at the gene ends were 4 bases for V and 5 bases for J; bases not matched to a gene: 6. In nucleotides, the CDR3 is TGCGCCAGCAGCGGGGGACTAGCGTCCGACGAGCAGTACTTC. Translated, it gives CASSGGLASDEQYF.

This clone was observed many times. The chain couples TRBV4-2 to TRBJ2-7, with TRBD2 identical over 12 bases. The V gene end was trimmed by 0 bases and the J gene end by 1 base; junction bases not matched to a gene: 4. The V gene's germline CDR1 is LGHNA and CDR2 YNFKEQ. The CDR3 has 17 amino acids. The CDR3 spells CASSQEGLAGRSYEQYF. DNA for the CDR3: TGTGCCAGCAGCCAAGAAGGACTAGCGGGAAGGTCCTACGAGCAGTACTTC.

Note on this clone: A clone one base away is much larger, so this may be a read error. Other DNA variants within this sample encode the same CDR3. The genes are TRBV18 and TRBJ1-5; D possibly corresponds to TRBD1 (6 bases). CDR3 size: 14 residues. The ends were cut back, 6 bases at V and 3 bases at J, with 12 bases in the middle. Germline CDR1 is KGHSH and CDR2 is LQKENI. This CDR3 reads CASSLTGINQPQHF. For the CDR3, the DNA is TGTGCCAGCTCGCTCACAGGGATCAATCAGCCCCAGCATTTT.

This chain links TRBV7-9 with TRBJ2-7; 11 bases align to TRBD2. The V gene's germline CDR1 is SEHNR and CDR2 FQNEAQ (reference sequence). V gave up 6 bases and J gave up 1 base; unmatched junction bases: 8. The CDR3 sequence is 16 residues long. The DNA for the CDR3 is TGTGCCAGCAGAGGTACCGGGACTAGCGGTTCCTACGAGCAGTACTTC. The encoded protein is CASRGTGTSGSYEQYF.

The chain is built from TRBV2 and TRBJ2-3, with 13 bases that match TRBD2. The CDR3 length is 19 residues. Germline V gene sequence: CDR1 SNHLY, CDR2 FYNNEI. J was trimmed by 1 base and V by 5 bases; bases with no gene match: 12. The CDR3, as DNA: TGTGCCAGCAGTCAGACTAGCGGGAGGTCCGTCGTCGGCACAGATACGCAGTATTTT. Translation gives CASSQTSGRSVVGTDTQYF.

The V and J genes are TRBV28 and TRBJ2-1; 8 bases map to TRBD2. With V trimmed by 5 bases and J by 4 bases, 7 bases remained unmatched. The germline V gene encodes CDR1 MDHEN and CDR2 SYDVKM. The CDR3 has 15 amino acids. The CDR3 DNA sequence: TGTGCCAGCAGTCCTCCCGGGACTAGGTACAATGAGCAGTTCTTC. Translating gives CASSPPGTRYNEQFF.

This clone occurred a few times. The chain combines TRBV7-3 with TRBJ2-3; 7 nucleotides match TRBD2. The germline gives CDR1 SGHTA, CDR2 FQGTGA. The CDR3 sequence is 16 residues long. V lost 3 bases and J lost 6; bases outside the gene matches: 12. The CDR3: CASSFRIADSGDTQYF. The CDR3 region has the DNA TGTGCCAGCAGCTTCCGGATAGCGGATAGCGGGGATACGCAGTATTTT.